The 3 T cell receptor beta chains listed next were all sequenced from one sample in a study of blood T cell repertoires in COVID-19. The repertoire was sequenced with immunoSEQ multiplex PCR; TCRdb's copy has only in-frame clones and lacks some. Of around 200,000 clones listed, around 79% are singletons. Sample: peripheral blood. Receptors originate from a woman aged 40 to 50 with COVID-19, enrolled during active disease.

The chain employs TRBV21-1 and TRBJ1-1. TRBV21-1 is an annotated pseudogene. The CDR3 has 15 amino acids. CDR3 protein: CASSFAGREDTEAFF. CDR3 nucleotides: TGTGCCAGCAGCTTCGCGGGCAGGGAGGACACTGAAGCTTTCTTT.

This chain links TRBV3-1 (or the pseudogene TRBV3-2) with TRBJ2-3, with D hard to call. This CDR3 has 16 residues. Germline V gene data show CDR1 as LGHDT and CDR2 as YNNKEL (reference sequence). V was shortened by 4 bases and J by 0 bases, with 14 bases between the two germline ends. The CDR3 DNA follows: TGTGCCAGCAGCCCCCACCGACAACCCAGCACAGATACGCAGTATTTT. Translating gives CASSPHRQPSTDTQYF.

CDR3 protein: CASGAYNNYGYTF. The CDR3 DNA is TGTGCCAGCGGTGCCTATAACAACTATGGCTACACCTTC. The chain uses TRBV9 and TRBJ1-2; D ambiguous. CDR3 length: 13 amino acids. CDR1 SGDLS and CDR2 YYNGEE come from the germline V gene. Trimming pared 7 bases from V and 2 bases from J, leaving 12 bases between. Together with reference TRBV9 and TRBJ1-2, the CDR3 gives the full variable domain: DSGVTQTPKHLITATGQRVTLRCSPRSGDLSVYWYQQSLDQGLQFLIQYYNGEERAKGNILERFSAQQFPDLHSELNLSSLELGDSALYFCASGAYNNYGYTFGSGTRLTVV.